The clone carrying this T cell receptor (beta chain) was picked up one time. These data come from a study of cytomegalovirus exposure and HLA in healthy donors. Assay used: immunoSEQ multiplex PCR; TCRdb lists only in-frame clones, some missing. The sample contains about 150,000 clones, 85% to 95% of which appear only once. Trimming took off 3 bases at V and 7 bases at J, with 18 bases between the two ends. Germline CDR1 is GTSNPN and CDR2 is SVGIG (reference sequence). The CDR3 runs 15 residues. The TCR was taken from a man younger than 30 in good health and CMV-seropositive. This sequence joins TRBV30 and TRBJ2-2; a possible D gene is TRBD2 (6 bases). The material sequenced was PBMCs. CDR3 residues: CAWRKLGLGGGELFF. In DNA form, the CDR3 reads TGTGCCTGGAGGAAACTCGGACTGGGGGGCGGGGAGCTGTTTTTT.